This is a list of T cell receptor beta chains from one sample in a study of type 1 regulatory T cells. These receptors are not linked to any known antigen. TCRdb re-analysed the reads in MiXCR, keeping a single row per CDR3 protein. The repertoire holds over 55,000 distinct CDR3 sequences, with approximately 47% as singletons. The sample was cultured non-Tr1 T cells, either the whole culture or a sorted T cell fraction (not recorded which). The receptors were sampled from a human donor in good health. Each CDR3 is given with its conserved first and last residue. D genes are given only for firm matches. Rows give clone size only sometimes, using once, few, many, or a class for an expanded clone.

clone size: -
D gene: TRBD1
V gene: TRBV7-8
J gene: TRBJ2-7
CDR3 protein: CASSLVEGPTGAEQYF
CDR3 DNA: TGTGCCAGCAGCTTAGTAGAGGGGCCGACAGGGGCCGAGCAGTACTTC

clone size: -
D gene: TRBD1
V gene: TRBV2
J gene: TRBJ1-1
CDR3 protein: CASRRTGQNTEAFF
CDR3 DNA: TGTGCCAGCAGGAGGACAGGACAGAACACTGAAGCTTTCTTT

clone size: few
D gene: -
V gene: TRBV7-9
J gene: TRBJ2-7
CDR3 protein: CASSVPGRQYEQYF
CDR3 DNA: TGTGCCAGCAGCGTCCCGGGCAGACAGTACGAGCAGTACTTC

clone size: -
D gene: -
V gene: TRBV5-1
J gene: TRBJ1-3
CDR3 protein: CASSLGYRASGNTIYF
CDR3 DNA: TGCGCCAGCAGCTTGGGATACAGGGCGTCTGGAAACACCATATATTTT

clone size: few
D gene: TRBD1
V gene: TRBV20-1
J gene: TRBJ1-2
CDR3 protein: CSASRDSNGYGYTF
CDR3 DNA: TGCAGTGCTTCTCGGGACAGTAACGGCTATGGCTACACCTTC

clone size: once
D gene: -
V gene: TRBV6-4
J gene: TRBJ2-2
CDR3 protein: CASSSGTNTGELFF
CDR3 DNA: TGTGCCAGCAGCTCCGGGACGAACACCGGGGAGCTGTTTTTT

clone size: few
D gene: TRBD2
V gene: TRBV5-1
J gene: TRBJ2-1
CDR3 protein: CASSFRRTSGGDEQFF
CDR3 DNA: TGCGCCAGCAGCTTTCGAAGGACTAGCGGGGGCGATGAGCAGTTCTTC

clone size: once
D gene: TRBD2
V gene: TRBV6-6
J gene: TRBJ2-5
CDR3 protein: CASDGGAQTQYF
CDR3 DNA: TGTGCCAGCGACGGGGGGGCGCAGACCCAGTACTTC

clone size: -
D gene: -
V gene: TRBV9
J gene: TRBJ1-2
CDR3 protein: CASSVAVGPYGYTF
CDR3 DNA: TGTGCCAGCAGCGTAGCGGTCGGCCCCTATGGCTACACCTTC

clone size: once
D gene: -
V gene: TRBV7-7
J gene: TRBJ2-2
CDR3 protein: CASSAKVIGDTGELFF
CDR3 DNA: TGTGCCAGCAGCGCCAAAGTTATCGGGGACACCGGGGAGCTGTTTTTT

clone size: -
D gene: TRBD2
V gene: TRBV6-5
J gene: TRBJ2-2
CDR3 protein: CASSYSTASGVGGELFF
CDR3 DNA: TGTGCCAGCAGTTACTCGACGGCTAGCGGGGTGGGTGGGGAGCTGTTTTTT

clone size: -
D gene: -
V gene: TRBV27
J gene: TRBJ2-3
CDR3 protein: CASTPPWGLGGDTQYF
CDR3 DNA: TGTGCCAGCACCCCACCGTGGGGACTCGGCGGGGATACGCAGTATTTT

clone size: -
D gene: TRBD2
V gene: TRBV20-1
J gene: TRBJ2-1
CDR3 protein: CSARDVLAGVNEQFF
CDR3 DNA: TGCAGTGCTAGAGATGTACTAGCGGGGGTTAATGAGCAGTTCTTC

clone size: -
D gene: -
V gene: TRBV20-1
J gene: TRBJ1-5
CDR3 protein: CSAQGGDQPQHF
CDR3 DNA: TGCAGTGCACAGGGAGGCGATCAGCCCCAGCATTTT

clone size: -
D gene: TRBD2
V gene: TRBV7-8
J gene: TRBJ2-1
CDR3 protein: CASSTKPGGVAYNEQFF
CDR3 DNA: TGTGCCAGCAGCACAAAACCCGGGGGGGTAGCCTACAATGAGCAGTTCTTC

clone size: few
D gene: -
V gene: TRBV7-9
J gene: TRBJ1-1
CDR3 protein: CASSAQEGAEAFF
CDR3 DNA: TGTGCCAGCAGCGCACAGGAGGGTGCTGAAGCTTTCTTT

clone size: -
D gene: -
V gene: TRBV6-6
J gene: TRBJ1-1
CDR3 protein: CASSFPTVGVSTEAFF
CDR3 DNA: TGTGCCAGCAGTTTCCCGACAGTAGGGGTAAGCACTGAAGCTTTCTTT

clone size: -
D gene: -
V gene: TRBV20-1
J gene: TRBJ2-7
CDR3 protein: CSEGTPFFGYF
CDR3 DNA: TGCAGTGAGGGGACTCCCTTTTTTGGGTACTTC

clone size: -
D gene: -
V gene: TRBV5-6
J gene: TRBJ2-5
CDR3 protein: CASSDGQETQYF
CDR3 DNA: TGTGCCAGCAGCGATGGGCAGGAGACCCAGTACTTC

clone size: few
D gene: -
V gene: TRBV3-1
J gene: TRBJ1-5
CDR3 protein: CASSQDRNSNQPQHF
CDR3 DNA: TGTGCCAGCAGCCAAGATCGAAATAGCAATCAGCCCCAGCATTTT

clone size: -
D gene: TRBD2
V gene: TRBV7-9
J gene: TRBJ2-7
CDR3 protein: CASSPGRGGIHEQYF
CDR3 DNA: TGTGCCAGCAGCCCTGGGCGGGGGGGAATCCACGAGCAGTACTTC

clone size: few
D gene: -
V gene: TRBV11-2
J gene: TRBJ2-3
CDR3 protein: CASSPTITDTQYF
CDR3 DNA: TGTGCCAGCAGCCCGACGATCACAGATACGCAGTATTTT

clone size: once
D gene: TRBD2
V gene: TRBV5-1
J gene: TRBJ2-5
CDR3 protein: CASSVAISGGQETQYF
CDR3 DNA: TGCGCCAGCAGCGTTGCCATTTCGGGGGGCCAAGAGACCCAGTACTTC

clone size: -
D gene: -
V gene: TRBV20-1
J gene: TRBJ1-1
CDR3 protein: CSARAPRAGNTEAFF
CDR3 DNA: TGCAGTGCTAGAGCCCCGAGGGCGGGGAACACTGAAGCTTTCTTT

clone size: -
D gene: -
V gene: TRBV29-1
J gene: TRBJ2-7
CDR3 protein: CSVRRGGVGTYEQYF
CDR3 DNA: TGCAGCGTTCGTAGGGGGGGGGTCGGAACCTACGAGCAGTACTTC

clone size: few
D gene: -
V gene: TRBV20-1
J gene: TRBJ1-2
CDR3 protein: CSATPDRNYGYTF
CDR3 DNA: TGCAGTGCTACCCCGGACCGCAACTATGGCTACACCTTC

clone size: few
D gene: -
V gene: TRBV7-2
J gene: TRBJ1-2
CDR3 protein: CASSLPVSNYGYTF
CDR3 DNA: TGTGCCAGCAGCTTACCAGTTTCTAACTATGGCTACACCTTC

clone size: -
D gene: TRBD1
V gene: TRBV12-3/TRBV12-4
J gene: TRBJ2-3
CDR3 protein: CASRLQGKLSTDTQYF
CDR3 DNA: TGTGCCAGCCGCCTACAGGGGAAACTAAGCACAGATACGCAGTATTTT

clone size: -
D gene: -
V gene: TRBV12-3/TRBV12-4
J gene: TRBJ1-6
CDR3 protein: CASSLARGNSPLHF
CDR3 DNA: TGTGCCAGCAGTTTAGCCAGGGGCAATTCACCCCTCCACTTT

clone size: few
D gene: -
V gene: TRBV16
J gene: TRBJ2-2
CDR3 protein: CASSQFVGAGGELFF
CDR3 DNA: TGTGCCAGCAGCCAATTCGTAGGGGCCGGCGGGGAGCTGTTTTTT

clone size: -
D gene: TRBD2
V gene: TRBV20-1
J gene: TRBJ2-2
CDR3 protein: CSARDRASGGRLAGELFF
CDR3 DNA: TGCAGTGCTAGAGATCGGGCTAGCGGGGGCCGGCTGGCCGGGGAGCTGTTTTTT

clone size: -
D gene: -
V gene: TRBV20-1
J gene: TRBJ2-2
CDR3 protein: CSARGRESPGTGELFF
CDR3 DNA: TGCAGTGCTAGGGGTAGGGAGAGTCCGGGCACCGGGGAGCTGTTTTTT

clone size: -
D gene: -
V gene: TRBV11-2
J gene: TRBJ2-2
CDR3 protein: CASSPGVFPGELFF
CDR3 DNA: TGTGCCAGCAGCCCCGGGGTTTTCCCCGGGGAGCTGTTTTTT

clone size: few
D gene: TRBD2
V gene: TRBV5-1
J gene: TRBJ2-1
CDR3 protein: CASSLTAGSSYNEQFF
CDR3 DNA: TGCGCCAGCAGCTTAACAGCGGGGAGCTCCTACAATGAGCAGTTCTTC

clone size: few
D gene: TRBD1
V gene: TRBV2
J gene: TRBJ2-1
CDR3 protein: CASSSRTGRNEQFF
CDR3 DNA: TGTGCCAGCAGTTCACGGACAGGCCGAAATGAGCAGTTCTTC

clone size: -
D gene: TRBD1
V gene: TRBV6-1
J gene: TRBJ1-5
CDR3 protein: CASSFSSGQVANQPQHF
CDR3 DNA: TGTGCCAGCAGTTTTAGCTCGGGACAGGTTGCCAATCAGCCCCAGCATTTT

clone size: few
D gene: TRBD1
V gene: TRBV7-9
J gene: TRBJ2-5
CDR3 protein: CASSRQGPSGETQYF
CDR3 DNA: TGTGCCAGCAGCCGACAGGGCCCCTCCGGAGAGACCCAGTACTTC

clone size: once
D gene: -
V gene: TRBV6-2/TRBV6-3
J gene: TRBJ1-1
CDR3 protein: CASSYMGTEAFF
CDR3 DNA: TGTGCCAGCAGTTATATGGGGACTGAAGCTTTCTTT

clone size: -
D gene: TRBD2
V gene: TRBV7-3
J gene: TRBJ2-2
CDR3 protein: CASSFSGGGIPGELFF
CDR3 DNA: TGTGCCAGCAGCTTTAGCGGGGGGGGAATCCCCGGGGAGCTGTTTTTT

clone size: -
D gene: -
V gene: TRBV4-1
J gene: TRBJ1-6
CDR3 protein: CASSQESIGRSPLHF
CDR3 DNA: TGCGCCAGCAGCCAAGAGTCTATAGGACGGTCTCCCCTCCACTTT

clone size: few
D gene: TRBD2
V gene: TRBV20-1
J gene: TRBJ2-5
CDR3 protein: CSALIAGAETQYF
CDR3 DNA: TGCAGTGCTCTCATAGCGGGGGCAGAGACCCAGTACTTC

clone size: -
D gene: -
V gene: TRBV28
J gene: TRBJ1-5
CDR3 protein: CASSLFRVRQPQHF
CDR3 DNA: TGTGCCAGCAGTTTATTCAGGGTTAGGCAGCCCCAGCATTTT

clone size: -
D gene: TRBD1
V gene: TRBV20-1
J gene: TRBJ2-3
CDR3 protein: CSATRDRGSTDTQYF
CDR3 DNA: TGCAGTGCCACTCGGGACAGGGGGAGCACAGATACGCAGTATTTT

clone size: few
D gene: -
V gene: TRBV7-2
J gene: TRBJ1-1
CDR3 protein: CASSLEGGRQNTEAFF
CDR3 DNA: TGTGCCAGCAGCTTAGAGGGAGGCCGACAGAACACTGAAGCTTTCTTT

clone size: few
D gene: TRBD2
V gene: TRBV7-9
J gene: TRBJ2-7
CDR3 protein: CASSILLAGRGEQYF
CDR3 DNA: TGTGCCAGCAGCATCCTACTAGCGGGGAGAGGGGAGCAGTACTTC

clone size: few
D gene: -
V gene: TRBV12-3/TRBV12-4
J gene: TRBJ1-6
CDR3 protein: CASSDSSSYNSPLHF
CDR3 DNA: TGTGCCAGCAGTGACAGTTCCTCCTATAATTCACCCCTCCACTTT

clone size: -
D gene: TRBD2
V gene: TRBV20-1
J gene: TRBJ2-1
CDR3 protein: CSARNWRGVSYNEQFF
CDR3 DNA: TGCAGTGCCAGGAACTGGCGGGGGGTCTCCTACAATGAGCAGTTCTTC

clone size: -
D gene: TRBD1
V gene: TRBV6-6
J gene: TRBJ2-4
CDR3 protein: CASSDFGQGENIQYF
CDR3 DNA: TGTGCCAGCAGTGACTTTGGACAGGGGGAAAACATTCAGTACTTC

clone size: -
D gene: -
V gene: TRBV6-2/TRBV6-3
J gene: TRBJ1-2
CDR3 protein: CASSPGGANYGYTF
CDR3 DNA: TGTGCCAGCAGCCCTGGAGGAGCTAACTATGGCTACACCTTC

clone size: few
D gene: -
V gene: TRBV12-3/TRBV12-4
J gene: TRBJ2-1
CDR3 protein: CASKGYSYNEQFF
CDR3 DNA: TGTGCCAGCAAAGGATACAGTTACAATGAGCAGTTCTTC

clone size: -
D gene: TRBD1
V gene: TRBV27
J gene: TRBJ1-2
CDR3 protein: CASRADRFGRGYTF
CDR3 DNA: TGTGCCAGCAGAGCGGACAGGTTCGGTCGGGGCTACACCTTC

clone size: few
D gene: -
V gene: TRBV20-1
J gene: TRBJ2-5
CDR3 protein: CSARVETQYF
CDR3 DNA: TGCAGTGCTAGAGTGGAGACCCAGTACTTC

clone size: -
D gene: TRBD1
V gene: TRBV4-1
J gene: TRBJ2-5
CDR3 protein: CASSQGPGQGGETQYF
CDR3 DNA: TGCGCCAGCAGCCAAGGCCCGGGACAGGGCGGAGAGACCCAGTACTTC

clone size: few
D gene: -
V gene: TRBV11-3
J gene: TRBJ2-5
CDR3 protein: CASSPRRGETQYF
CDR3 DNA: TGTGCCAGCAGCCCTCGAAGAGGGGAGACCCAGTACTTC

clone size: few
D gene: -
V gene: TRBV7-2
J gene: TRBJ1-3
CDR3 protein: CASSKSDSHSGNTIYF
CDR3 DNA: TGTGCCAGCAGCAAGTCGGACTCACACTCTGGAAACACCATATATTTT